A selection of T cell receptor beta chains follows, all from one sample in a study of blood T cell repertoires in COVID-19. Libraries were prepared by immunoSEQ multiplex PCR; TCRdb keeps only in-frame clonotypes and omits some of them. Of 150,000 or so clones listed, roughly 91% are singletons. The sample consisted of peripheral blood. These receptors all come from a man between 60 and 75 years old with active or convalescent COVID-19. CDR3s include the opening cysteine and the closing phenylalanine or tryptophan. Fields, in order: J gene, V gene, clone size, D gene, CDR3 DNA, CDR3 protein. D genes are given only for firm matches. The size of a clone is reported for some rows only, either as once, few or many, or as a class for expanded clones.

j_gene: TRBJ1-5
v_gene: TRBV24-1
abundance: NA
d_gene: NA
CDR3nt: TGTGCCACCAGTGATTCCCACGACAGTTACAATCAGCCCCAGCATTTT
CDR3aa: CATSDSHDSYNQPQHF

j_gene: TRBJ2-7
v_gene: TRBV7-9
abundance: few
d_gene: NA
CDR3nt: TGTGCCAGCAGCGTGGACTCCGCCTCCTACGAGCAGTACTTC
CDR3aa: CASSVDSASYEQYF

j_gene: TRBJ2-7
v_gene: TRBV10-3
abundance: NA
d_gene: NA
CDR3nt: TGTGCCATCAGTGGGCAAAGGGGAACCTACGAGCAGTACTTC
CDR3aa: CAISGQRGTYEQYF

j_gene: TRBJ2-7
v_gene: TRBV27
abundance: once
d_gene: TRBD1
CDR3nt: TGTGCCAGCAGTTTATTACAGAGACAGGGGGAACACGAGCAGTACTTC
CDR3aa: CASSLLQRQGEHEQYF

j_gene: TRBJ2-3
v_gene: TRBV19
abundance: NA
d_gene: TRBD2
CDR3nt: TGTGCCAGTAGGGCTCGCGGGGGGGCAGGGACAGATACGCAGTATTTT
CDR3aa: CASRARGGAGTDTQYF

j_gene: TRBJ2-7
v_gene: TRBV2
abundance: NA
d_gene: TRBD2
CDR3nt: TGTGCCAGCAGCGCGACTAGCGGGAGTTGGAACGAGCAGTACTTC
CDR3aa: CASSATSGSWNEQYF

j_gene: TRBJ2-6
v_gene: TRBV6-6
abundance: NA
d_gene: TRBD1
CDR3nt: TGTGCCAGCAGTCCACGCGAGGGGGCGCATTGGTCTGGGGCCAACGTCCTGACTTTC
CDR3aa: CASSPREGAHWSGANVLTF

j_gene: TRBJ1-1
v_gene: TRBV28
abundance: once
d_gene: TRBD1
CDR3nt: TGTGCCAGCAGCGACAGGGCGCGATCTGAAGCTTTCTTT
CDR3aa: CASSDRARSEAFF

j_gene: TRBJ2-7
v_gene: TRBV7-6
abundance: NA
d_gene: NA
CDR3nt: TGTGCCAGCAAACCTCGGGGGATCCCCCACTCCTACGAGCAGTACTTC
CDR3aa: CASKPRGIPHSYEQYF

j_gene: TRBJ2-2
v_gene: TRBV4-1
abundance: NA
d_gene: TRBD1
CDR3nt: TGCGCCAGCAGCCAAGATGTCTACCGCGACAGGGTCTCCGGGGAGCTGTTTTTT
CDR3aa: CASSQDVYRDRVSGELFF

j_gene: TRBJ2-7
v_gene: TRBV11-2
abundance: NA
d_gene: TRBD2
CDR3nt: TGTGCCAGCAGCCACCGGGACTACCGGCCTTACGAGCAGTACTTC
CDR3aa: CASSHRDYRPYEQYF

j_gene: TRBJ1-1
v_gene: TRBV7-2
abundance: NA
d_gene: NA
CDR3nt: TGTGCCAGCAGCTTAGCAGAGACAGGCGAAGCTTTCTTT
CDR3aa: CASSLAETGEAFF

j_gene: TRBJ1-4
v_gene: TRBV9
abundance: NA
d_gene: TRBD1
CDR3nt: TGTGCCAGCAGCCCCAGACAGGGAATTAATGAAAAACTGTTTTTT
CDR3aa: CASSPRQGINEKLFF

j_gene: TRBJ2-4
v_gene: TRBV9
abundance: NA
d_gene: TRBD2
CDR3nt: TGTGCCAGCAGCGGTAGCGGGCCCAAAAACATTCAGTACTTC
CDR3aa: CASSGSGPKNIQYF

j_gene: TRBJ2-7
v_gene: TRBV6-5
abundance: NA
d_gene: NA
CDR3nt: TGTGCCAGCAGGACCTCTAGGGGTTACGAGCAGTACTTC
CDR3aa: CASRTSRGYEQYF

j_gene: TRBJ2-3
v_gene: TRBV15
abundance: NA
d_gene: TRBD1
CDR3nt: TGTGCCACCAGGCAGGGGGTCGAGGGTACGCAGTATTTT
CDR3aa: CATRQGVEGTQYF

j_gene: TRBJ2-5
v_gene: TRBV5-4
abundance: NA
d_gene: NA
CDR3nt: TGTGCCAGCAGCTTGCGAGGCCAAGAGACCCAGTACTTC
CDR3aa: CASSLRGQETQYF

j_gene: TRBJ2-3
v_gene: TRBV19
abundance: NA
d_gene: TRBD1
CDR3nt: TGTGCCAGTAGTATCGGGACAGGGTGGGACCCAGATACGCAGTATTTT
CDR3aa: CASSIGTGWDPDTQYF

j_gene: TRBJ1-5
v_gene: TRBV20-1
abundance: NA
d_gene: NA
CDR3nt: TGCAGTGCTAGTTCCATTGGCGGGGAAGTTGGCAATCAGCCCCAGCATTTT
CDR3aa: CSASSIGGEVGNQPQHF

j_gene: TRBJ2-5
v_gene: TRBV11-3
abundance: NA
d_gene: TRBD2
CDR3nt: TGTGCCAGCAGCTTTGGGGGGGAGAGCGAGACCCAGTACTTC
CDR3aa: CASSFGGESETQYF

j_gene: TRBJ1-3
v_gene: TRBV18
abundance: NA
d_gene: TRBD1
CDR3nt: TGTGCCAGCTCACCACCCTCAGGGGGATTTGGAAACACCATATATTTT
CDR3aa: CASSPPSGGFGNTIYF

j_gene: TRBJ2-1
v_gene: TRBV7-9
abundance: once
d_gene: NA
CDR3nt: TGTGCCAGCAGAGCTCCAATTCCGGGAGAAGATGAGCAGTTCTTC
CDR3aa: CASRAPIPGEDEQFF

j_gene: TRBJ1-4
v_gene: TRBV27
abundance: NA
d_gene: NA
CDR3nt: TGTGCCAGCAGTTCCCTCCGGCAGGGAAAACTGTTTTTT
CDR3aa: CASSSLRQGKLFF

j_gene: TRBJ1-1
v_gene: TRBV4-1
abundance: NA
d_gene: NA
CDR3nt: TGCGCCAGCAGCCAACGTTCGTCAGATGAAGCTTTCTTT
CDR3aa: CASSQRSSDEAFF

j_gene: TRBJ2-2
v_gene: TRBV28
abundance: NA
d_gene: NA
CDR3nt: TGTGCCAGCACCCAGACTAGTGGATGGGGGGAGCTGTTTTTT
CDR3aa: CASTQTSGWGELFF

j_gene: TRBJ2-7
v_gene: TRBV30
abundance: NA
d_gene: TRBD2
CDR3nt: TGTGCCTGGACAGCGGGACGGAGGGCCTACGAGCAGTACTTC
CDR3aa: CAWTAGRRAYEQYF

j_gene: TRBJ2-3
v_gene: TRBV18
abundance: NA
d_gene: NA
CDR3nt: TGTGCCAGCTCACCACTGGGCCCAGATACGCAGTATTTT
CDR3aa: CASSPLGPDTQYF

j_gene: TRBJ2-7
v_gene: TRBV18
abundance: NA
d_gene: NA
CDR3nt: TGTGCCAGCTCAAGCCTCCAGGGGCTGAACGAGCAGTACTTC
CDR3aa: CASSSLQGLNEQYF

j_gene: TRBJ2-3
v_gene: TRBV9
abundance: NA
d_gene: TRBD2
CDR3nt: TGTGCCAGCAGCGTCATGGGACTAGGAGATACGCAGTATTTT
CDR3aa: CASSVMGLGDTQYF

j_gene: TRBJ2-5
v_gene: TRBV5-1
abundance: NA
d_gene: NA
CDR3nt: TGCGCCAGCAGCTTGGCCCCCGGCCAAGAGACCCAGTACTTC
CDR3aa: CASSLAPGQETQYF

j_gene: TRBJ1-2
v_gene: TRBV28
abundance: NA
d_gene: TRBD1
CDR3nt: TGTGCCAGCAGTGAAGGGGGCGTGGGCTATGGCTACACCTTC
CDR3aa: CASSEGGVGYGYTF

j_gene: TRBJ2-3
v_gene: TRBV24-1
abundance: NA
d_gene: TRBD2
CDR3nt: TGTGCCACCAGTGATTTACCACGGACTAGCAGCACAGATACGCAGTATTTT
CDR3aa: CATSDLPRTSSTDTQYF

j_gene: TRBJ2-2
v_gene: TRBV24-1
abundance: NA
d_gene: NA
CDR3nt: TGTGCCACCAGTGATTTGTTGTCGGGGGCCGGGGAGCTGTTTTTT
CDR3aa: CATSDLLSGAGELFF

j_gene: TRBJ1-2
v_gene: TRBV27
abundance: NA
d_gene: NA
CDR3nt: TGTGCCAGCAGTTCCCAGGGCCTTGGCTACACCTTC
CDR3aa: CASSSQGLGYTF

j_gene: TRBJ1-1
v_gene: TRBV19
abundance: NA
d_gene: TRBD1
CDR3nt: TGTGCCAGTAGTAAGGACAGGGGAAACACTGAAGCTTTCTTT
CDR3aa: CASSKDRGNTEAFF

j_gene: TRBJ2-4
v_gene: TRBV6-4
abundance: NA
d_gene: NA
CDR3nt: TGTGCCAGCAGGGCCATAAACATTCAGTACTTC
CDR3aa: CASRAINIQYF

j_gene: TRBJ2-7
v_gene: TRBV6-5
abundance: NA
d_gene: NA
CDR3nt: TGTGCCAGCAATATGCCGGGGGCCTACGAGCAGTACTTC
CDR3aa: CASNMPGAYEQYF

j_gene: TRBJ2-1
v_gene: TRBV2
abundance: NA
d_gene: NA
CDR3nt: TGTGCCAGCAGTCGGGACAACTACAATGAGCAGTTCTTC
CDR3aa: CASSRDNYNEQFF

j_gene: TRBJ2-7
v_gene: TRBV10-3
abundance: NA
d_gene: NA
CDR3nt: TGTGCCATCAGTGAGTCGGGCAGATACTACGAGCAGTACTTC
CDR3aa: CAISESGRYYEQYF

j_gene: TRBJ1-4
v_gene: TRBV28
abundance: NA
d_gene: NA
CDR3nt: TGTGCCAGCAGTTTGGGCGGGGCGACCTTTAATGAAAAACTGTTTTTT
CDR3aa: CASSLGGATFNEKLFF

j_gene: TRBJ2-7
v_gene: TRBV5-8
abundance: NA
d_gene: TRBD2
CDR3nt: TGTGCCAGCAGCCCACTAGCGGGAGTAACCTACGAGCAGTACTTC
CDR3aa: CASSPLAGVTYEQYF

j_gene: TRBJ2-2
v_gene: TRBV5-8
abundance: NA
d_gene: TRBD1
CDR3nt: TGTGCCAGCAGCTTGACCCCTAGGACAGGGCCCCGCACCGGGGAGCTGTTTTTT
CDR3aa: CASSLTPRTGPRTGELFF

j_gene: TRBJ2-3
v_gene: TRBV19
abundance: NA
d_gene: TRBD2
CDR3nt: TGTGCCAGTAGTGCGACTAGCGGGGTCACAGATACGCAGTATTTT
CDR3aa: CASSATSGVTDTQYF

j_gene: TRBJ1-1
v_gene: TRBV19
abundance: NA
d_gene: NA
CDR3nt: TGTGCCAGTAGTAGGATATCACAGGGGAACACTGAAGCTTTCTTT
CDR3aa: CASSRISQGNTEAFF

j_gene: TRBJ1-1
v_gene: TRBV27
abundance: NA
d_gene: TRBD1
CDR3nt: TGTGCCAGCAGTGGATGGGACAGAGAGTCTGAAGCTTTCTTT
CDR3aa: CASSGWDRESEAFF

j_gene: TRBJ2-2
v_gene: TRBV28
abundance: NA
d_gene: TRBD1
CDR3nt: TGTGCCAGCAGCACAGGGGGACACACCGGGGAGCTGTTTTTT
CDR3aa: CASSTGGHTGELFF

j_gene: TRBJ2-7
v_gene: TRBV7-2
abundance: NA
d_gene: TRBD2
CDR3nt: TGTGCCAGCAGCTTAGACGCCGGGGGGTGGAGCTCCTACGAGCAGTACTTC
CDR3aa: CASSLDAGGWSSYEQYF

j_gene: TRBJ2-7
v_gene: TRBV18
abundance: NA
d_gene: TRBD1
CDR3nt: TGTGCCAGCTCACCACAGGGACAGGTGTTCTCCTACGAGCAGTACTTC
CDR3aa: CASSPQGQVFSYEQYF

j_gene: TRBJ2-5
v_gene: TRBV9
abundance: NA
d_gene: NA
CDR3nt: TGTGCCAGCAGCGTAGGGACAGTTAGCGAGACCCAGTACTTC
CDR3aa: CASSVGTVSETQYF

j_gene: TRBJ1-1
v_gene: TRBV19
abundance: NA
d_gene: TRBD1
CDR3nt: TGTGCCAGTAGTATCACGACAGGGGGCATTGCTCCTTTCTTT
CDR3aa: CASSITTGGIAPFF

j_gene: TRBJ1-2
v_gene: TRBV15
abundance: NA
d_gene: TRBD1
CDR3nt: TGTGCCACCAGCAGAGATCAGGACAGGGTGTATGGCTACACCTTC
CDR3aa: CATSRDQDRVYGYTF

j_gene: TRBJ1-5
v_gene: TRBV28
abundance: few
d_gene: NA
CDR3nt: TGTGCCAGCAGTCCCCCCCCCAGGGTGCGTAGCAATCAGCCCCAGCATTTT
CDR3aa: CASSPPPRVRSNQPQHF

j_gene: TRBJ2-7
v_gene: TRBV18
abundance: NA
d_gene: NA
CDR3nt: TGTGCCAGCTCCCCTCCCTCGTCTTACGAGCAGTACTTC
CDR3aa: CASSPPSSYEQYF

j_gene: TRBJ2-1
v_gene: TRBV6-5
abundance: NA
d_gene: NA
CDR3nt: TGTGCCAGCAGCGCGGGACTCCCTCCCAATGAGCAGTTCTTC
CDR3aa: CASSAGLPPNEQFF